This TCR beta chain was recovered during a study of T-cell memory formation after mild COVID-19. Overall study: Clusters of TCRs were largely donor specific. Overall study findings and caveats: The authors left the SARS-CoV-2 specificity of second-wave clones peaking on day 37 unconfirmed. Clones that contracted from day 15 to 85 were balanced CD4/CD8, while later expanders leaned CD4+.

This clonotype was seen a handful of times. Its antigen is not known. The length of the CDR3 is 14 residues. Looked up from germline, CDR1 is KGHSH and CDR2 is LQKENI. Germline trimming cut 3 bases from V and 10 bases from J; bases unmatched to any gene: 4. 5'RACE primed at constant segments yielded TCR alpha and TCR beta cDNA libraries bearing sample barcodes and UMIs. Via MiXCR, TCRdb re-called the 5' RACE reads, giving one row per CDR3 protein. This table has 300,000 or so distinct CDR3 sequences, 15% to 20% appearing once. The sample taken for sequencing was PBMCs or a T cell subset sorted from them (not recorded which). The chain links TRBV18 to TRBJ1-6; 9 bases are a match to TRBD1. This TCR was sampled from a man between 18 and 29 years old who had mild COVID-19 (a few samples of this study predate the infection). Cell type and time point are not known. The CDR3 region has the DNA TGTGCCAGCTCACCGGGACAGGGAAGGTCACCCCTCCACTTT. Its protein product is CASSPGQGRSPLHF.